This entry features one T cell receptor beta chain sequence. This record belongs to a study of OX40 agonist ivuxolimab in advanced cancers. The CDR3 is 14 residues long. With V trimmed by 5 bases and J by 5 bases, 4 bases remained unmatched. Germline CDR1 reads MNHNY; CDR2 reads SVGAGI (reference sequence). Method: immunoSEQ multiplex PCR; TCRdb's copy keeps in-frame clones and lacks some. Seen here are approximately 61,000 clones, 65% to 85% observed once, and the top ten hold around 1.9%. This rearrangement joins TRBV6-6 to TRBJ1-5; TRBD1 matches at 9 bases. This sample comprised CD4+ or CD8+ T cells sorted from blood, obtained in a trial of the OX40 agonist ivuxolimab. This TCR came from an adult with an advanced solid tumor such as melanoma, head and neck, liver or kidney cancer. CDR3 in amino acids: CASSTGGSDQPQHF. For the CDR3, the DNA is TGTGCCAGCAGTACAGGGGGCTCGGATCAGCCCCAGCATTTT.